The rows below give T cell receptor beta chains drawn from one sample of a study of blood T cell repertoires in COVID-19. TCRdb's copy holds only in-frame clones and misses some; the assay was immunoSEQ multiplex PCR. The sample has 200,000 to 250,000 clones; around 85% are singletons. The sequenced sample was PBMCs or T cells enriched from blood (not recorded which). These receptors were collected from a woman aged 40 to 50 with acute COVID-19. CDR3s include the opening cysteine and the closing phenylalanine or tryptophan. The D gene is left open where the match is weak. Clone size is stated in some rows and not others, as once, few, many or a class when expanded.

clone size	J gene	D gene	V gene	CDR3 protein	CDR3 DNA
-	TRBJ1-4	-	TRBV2	CASIFGTPIATNEKLFF	TGTGCCAGCATATTCGGGACACCAATTGCAACTAATGAAAAACTGTTTTTT
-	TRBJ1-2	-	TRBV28	CASSFTGSYGYTF	TGTGCCAGCAGTTTCACAGGGTCCTATGGCTACACCTTC
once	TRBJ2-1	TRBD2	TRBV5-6	CASSLVSGGRNEQFF	TGTGCCAGCAGCTTGGTAAGCGGGGGGAGGAATGAGCAGTTCTTC
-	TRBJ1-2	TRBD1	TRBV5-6	CASSWDRDYGYTF	TGTGCCAGCAGCTGGGACAGGGACTATGGCTACACCTTC
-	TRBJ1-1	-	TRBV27	CASSPRGPEEAFF	TGTGCCAGCAGTCCCCGGGGTCCTGAAGAAGCTTTCTTT
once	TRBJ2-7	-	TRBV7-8	CASSISDRTYEQYF	TGTGCCAGCAGCATAAGTGACAGGACCTACGAGCAGTACTTC
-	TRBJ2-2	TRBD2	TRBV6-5	CASRKGTSGTGELFF	TGTGCCAGCAGGAAGGGGACTAGCGGAACCGGGGAGCTGTTTTTT
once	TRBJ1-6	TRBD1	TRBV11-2	CASSSPGGAPSSPLHF	TGTGCCAGCAGCTCGCCAGGGGGAGCCCCCTCTTCACCCCTCCACTTT
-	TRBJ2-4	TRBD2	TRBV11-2	CASSLFAGDYIQYF	TGTGCCAGCAGCTTATTTGCGGGAGATTACATTCAGTACTTC
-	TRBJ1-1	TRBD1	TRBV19	CASSRDRGSQAFF	TGTGCCAGCAGCCGGGACAGGGGTTCCCAAGCTTTCTTT
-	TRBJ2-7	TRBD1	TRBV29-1	CSVEDRDRGDNEQYF	TGCAGCGTTGAAGACCGGGACAGGGGGGACAACGAGCAGTACTTC
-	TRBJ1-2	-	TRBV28	CASSLYEGKANYGYTF	TGTGCCAGCAGTTTATATGAGGGCAAGGCTAACTATGGCTACACCTTC
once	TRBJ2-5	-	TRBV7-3	CASSLSQGRRETQYF	TGTGCCAGCAGCTTATCTCAGGGGCGGAGGGAGACCCAGTACTTC
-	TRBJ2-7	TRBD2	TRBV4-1	CASSPGTSGRKGEQYF	TGCGCCAGCAGCCCCGGGACTAGCGGGAGGAAGGGCGAGCAGTACTTC
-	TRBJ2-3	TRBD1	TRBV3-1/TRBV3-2	CASSLGQVVWGTDTQYF	TGTGCCAGCAGCCTGGGACAGGTCGTCTGGGGGACAGATACGCAGTATTTT
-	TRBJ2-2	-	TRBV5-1	CASSHDMGRSTGELFF	TGCGCCAGCAGCCACGATATGGGGCGGAGCACCGGGGAGCTGTTTTTT
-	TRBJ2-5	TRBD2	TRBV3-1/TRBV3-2	CASSPAATSGRGIRETQYF	TGTGCCAGCAGCCCAGCCGCTACTAGCGGGAGGGGGATCCGAGAGACCCAGTACTTC
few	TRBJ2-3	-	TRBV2	CASSESRVSTDTQYF	TGTGCCAGCAGTGAGAGCAGGGTTAGCACAGATACGCAGTATTTT
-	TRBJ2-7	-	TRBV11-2	CASSLDRRGEQYF	TGTGCCAGCAGCTTAGATCGGAGGGGCGAGCAGTACTTC
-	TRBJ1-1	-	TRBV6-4	CASSDTRKAGTGAEAFF	TGTGCCAGCAGTGACACCCGGAAAGCAGGGACGGGGGCTGAAGCTTTCTTT
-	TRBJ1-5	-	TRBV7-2	CASSLLFSESGDRQNF	TGTGCCAGCAGCTTACTGTTTTCTGAGTCAGGAGACAGGCAAAATTTT
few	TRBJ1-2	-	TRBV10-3	CAISSYYGYTF	TGTGCCATCAGTTCCTACTATGGCTACACCTTC
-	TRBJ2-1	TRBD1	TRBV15	CATSRDRGTGPNEQFF	TGTGCCACCAGCAGAGATCGCGGGACAGGGCCTAATGAGCAGTTCTTC
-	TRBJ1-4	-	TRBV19	CASMREANEKLFF	TGTGCCAGTATGAGGGAGGCTAATGAAAAACTGTTTTTT
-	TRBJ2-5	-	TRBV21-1	CASSKWGLARETQYF	TGTGCCAGCAGCAAATGGGGACTAGCTAGGGAGACCCAGTACTTC
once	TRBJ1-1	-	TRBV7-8	CASSLDSNTEAFF	TGTGCCAGCAGCTTAGACTCGAACACTGAAGCTTTCTTT
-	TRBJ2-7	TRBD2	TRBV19	CASSLAGGLSYEQYF	TGTGCCAGTAGTTTAGCGGGTGGCCTCTCCTACGAGCAGTACTTC
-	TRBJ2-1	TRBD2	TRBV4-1	CASSPSGSSYNEQFF	TGCGCCAGCAGCCCTAGCGGGAGCTCCTACAATGAGCAGTTCTTC
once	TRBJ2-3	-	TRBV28	CASSLNPGGSPTDTQYF	TGTGCCAGCAGTTTAAACCCCGGGGGATCCCCGACAGATACGCAGTATTTT
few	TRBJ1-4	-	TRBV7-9	CASRRLDSGGEKLFF	TGTGCCAGCAGAAGGCTGGACAGTGGCGGTGAAAAACTGTTTTTT
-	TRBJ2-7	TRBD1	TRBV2	CASSEAPGQGYEQYF	TGTGCCAGCAGTGAAGCGCCGGGACAGGGCTATGAGCAGTACTTC
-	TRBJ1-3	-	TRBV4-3	CASSQVAFTSSGNTIYF	TGCGCCAGCAGCCAAGTAGCATTCACCTCCTCTGGAAACACCATATATTTT
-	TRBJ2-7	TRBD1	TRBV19	CASRDRGSYEQYF	TGTGCCAGTAGGGACAGGGGCTCCTACGAGCAGTACTTC
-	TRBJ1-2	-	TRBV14	CASSHLGANYGYTF	TGTGCCAGCAGCCATCTAGGGGCGAACTATGGCTACACCTTC
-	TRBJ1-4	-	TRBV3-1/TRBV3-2	CASSQDGAEKLFF	TGTGCCAGCAGCCAAGATGGTGCGGAAAAACTGTTTTTT
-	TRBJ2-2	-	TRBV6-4	CASSNPQGGLREMDTGELFF	TGTGCCAGCAGTAACCCACAGGGGGGACTACGAGAAATGGACACCGGGGAGCTGTTTTTT
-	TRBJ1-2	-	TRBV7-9	CASSFHGYGYTF	TGTGCCAGCAGCTTCCACGGCTATGGCTACACCTTC
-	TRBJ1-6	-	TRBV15	CATSRTDGISPLHF	TGTGCCACCAGCAGAACTGACGGGATTTCACCCCTCCACTTT
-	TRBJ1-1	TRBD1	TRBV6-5	CASSYGPTGRNTEAFF	TGTGCCAGCAGTTACGGACCGACAGGGCGGAACACTGAAGCTTTCTTT
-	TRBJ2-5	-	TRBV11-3	CASSLGERGQETQYF	TGTGCCAGCAGCTTAGGGGAAAGGGGTCAAGAGACCCAGTACTTC
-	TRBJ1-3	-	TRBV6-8	CVHPGNTIYF	TGTGTTCATCCTGGAAACACCATATATTTT
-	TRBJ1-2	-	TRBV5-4	CASSPYLGGYTF	TGTGCCAGCAGCCCTTATCTGGGCGGCTACACCTTC
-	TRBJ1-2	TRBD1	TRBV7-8	CASSSQGIPRGGYTF	TGTGCCAGCAGCTCACAGGGGATCCCAAGGGGTGGCTACACCTTC
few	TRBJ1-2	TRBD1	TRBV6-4	CASSALPGQGSGYTF	TGTGCCAGCAGTGCCTTACCGGGACAGGGCTCTGGCTACACCTTC
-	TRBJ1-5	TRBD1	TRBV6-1	CASSETGGFSNQPQHF	TGTGCCAGCAGTGAAACAGGGGGTTTTAGCAATCAGCCCCAGCATTTT
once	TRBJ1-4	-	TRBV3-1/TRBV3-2	CASSQRNRANEKLFFGTEKLFF	-
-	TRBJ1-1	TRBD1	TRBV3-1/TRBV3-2	CASSQPRGRQGARDTEAFF	TGTGCCAGCAGCCAACCAAGAGGAAGACAGGGGGCAAGGGACACTGAAGCTTTCTTT
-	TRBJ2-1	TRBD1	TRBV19	CASRVDRSSYNEQFF	TGTGCCAGTAGGGTGGACAGGAGCTCCTACAATGAGCAGTTCTTC
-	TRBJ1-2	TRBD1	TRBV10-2	CASSELDRGHYGYTF	TGCGCCAGCAGTGAGTTGGACAGGGGTCACTATGGCTACACCTTC
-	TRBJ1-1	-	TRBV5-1	CASGKGRPNTEAFF	TGCGCCAGCGGGAAGGGGCGGCCGAACACTGAAGCTTTCTTT
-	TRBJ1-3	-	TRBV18	CASSPSQGPGSGNTIYF	TGTGCCAGCTCACCATCACAGGGCCCTGGGTCTGGAAACACCATATATTTT
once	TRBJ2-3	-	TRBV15	CATSSGQLGADTQYF	TGTGCCACCAGCTCGGGACAACTTGGGGCAGATACGCAGTATTTT